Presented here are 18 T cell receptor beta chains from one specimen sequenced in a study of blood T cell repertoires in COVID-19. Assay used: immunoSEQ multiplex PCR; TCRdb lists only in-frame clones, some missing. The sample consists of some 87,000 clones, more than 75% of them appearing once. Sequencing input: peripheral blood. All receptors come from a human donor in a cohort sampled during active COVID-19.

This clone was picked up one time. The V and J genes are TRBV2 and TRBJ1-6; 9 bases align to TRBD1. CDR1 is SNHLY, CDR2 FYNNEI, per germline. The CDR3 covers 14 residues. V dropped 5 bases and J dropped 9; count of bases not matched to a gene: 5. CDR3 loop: CASSRDRDASPLHF. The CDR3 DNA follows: TGTGCCAGCAGTAGGGACAGGGATGCTTCACCCCTCCACTTT.

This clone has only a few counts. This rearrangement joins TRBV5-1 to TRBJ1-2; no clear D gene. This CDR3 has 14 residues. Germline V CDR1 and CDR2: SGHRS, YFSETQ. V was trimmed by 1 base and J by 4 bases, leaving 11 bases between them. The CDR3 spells CASSLSGGSYGYTF. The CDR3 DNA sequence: TGCGCCAGCAGCTTGTCCGGCGGGAGCTATGGCTACACCTTC.

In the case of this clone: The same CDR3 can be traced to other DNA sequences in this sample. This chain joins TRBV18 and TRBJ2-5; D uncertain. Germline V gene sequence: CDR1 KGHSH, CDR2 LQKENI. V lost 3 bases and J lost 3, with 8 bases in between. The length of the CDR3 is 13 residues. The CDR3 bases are TGTGCCAGCTCACCTGGTCAGAAAGAGACCCAGTACTTC. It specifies CASSPGQKETQYF.

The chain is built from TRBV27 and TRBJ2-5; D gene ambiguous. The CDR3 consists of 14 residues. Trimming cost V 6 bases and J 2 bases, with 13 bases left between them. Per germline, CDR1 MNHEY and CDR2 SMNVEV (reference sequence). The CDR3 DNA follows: TGTGCCAGCAGAATGAGGCCCGGGCAAGAGACCCAGTACTTC. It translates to CASRMRPGQETQYF.

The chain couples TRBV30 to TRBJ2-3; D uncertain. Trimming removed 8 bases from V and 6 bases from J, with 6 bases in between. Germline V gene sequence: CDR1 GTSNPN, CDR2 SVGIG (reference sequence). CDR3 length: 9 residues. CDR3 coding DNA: TGTGCCATCGGGGATACGCAGTATTTT. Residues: CAIGDTQYF.

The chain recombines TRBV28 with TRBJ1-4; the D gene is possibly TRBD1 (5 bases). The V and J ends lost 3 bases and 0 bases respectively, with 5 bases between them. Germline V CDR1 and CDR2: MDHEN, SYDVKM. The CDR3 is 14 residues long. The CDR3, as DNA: TGTGCCAGCAGTTTGACAGCAACTAATGAAAAACTGTTTTTT. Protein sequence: CASSLTATNEKLFF.

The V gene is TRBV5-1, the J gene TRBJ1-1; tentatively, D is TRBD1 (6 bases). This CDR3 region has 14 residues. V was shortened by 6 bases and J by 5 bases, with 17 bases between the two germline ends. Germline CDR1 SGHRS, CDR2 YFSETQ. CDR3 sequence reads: CASKGEGAPTEAFF. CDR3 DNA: TGCGCCAGCAAGGGGGAAGGGGCGCCTACTGAAGCTTTCTTT.

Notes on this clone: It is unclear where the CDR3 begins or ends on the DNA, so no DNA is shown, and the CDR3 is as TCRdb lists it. The CDR3 loop is CASSTSGRVGNGELFF. V and J are TRBV19 and TRBJ2-2; TRBD1, the table's D call, lacks a check against the DNA. Germline CDR1 reads LNHDA; CDR2 reads SQIVND (reference sequence). Including both end residues, the CDR3 is 16 amino acids long.

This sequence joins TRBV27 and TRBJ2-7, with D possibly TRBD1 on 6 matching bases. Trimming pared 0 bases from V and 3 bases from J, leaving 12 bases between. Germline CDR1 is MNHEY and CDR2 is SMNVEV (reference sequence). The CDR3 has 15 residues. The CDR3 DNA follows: TGTGCCAGCAGTTTATCGACTCCCAGGGGCTACGAGCAGTACTTC. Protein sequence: CASSLSTPRGYEQYF.

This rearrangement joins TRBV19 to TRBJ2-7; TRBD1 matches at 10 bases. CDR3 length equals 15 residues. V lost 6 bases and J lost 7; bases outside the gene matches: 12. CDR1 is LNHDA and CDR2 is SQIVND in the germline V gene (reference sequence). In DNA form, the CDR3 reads TGTGCCAGTAGCCTCAAGGGACAGGGGAGTTGGGAGCAGTACTTC. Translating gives CASSLKGQGSWEQYF.

CDR3 sequence (DNA): TGTGCTCCGGGAGGGAGCACAGATACGCAGTATTTT. Encoded protein: CAPGGSTDTQYF. The rearrangement links TRBV5-4 to TRBJ2-3, with 8 bases that match TRBD2. The CDR3 runs 12 residues. Looked up from germline, CDR1 is SGHNT and CDR2 is YYREEE (reference sequence).

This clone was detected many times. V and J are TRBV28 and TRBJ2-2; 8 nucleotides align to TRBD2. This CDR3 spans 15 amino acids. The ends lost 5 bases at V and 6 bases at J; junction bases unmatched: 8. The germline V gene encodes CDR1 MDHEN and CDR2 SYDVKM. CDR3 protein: CASSISGGGSGELFF. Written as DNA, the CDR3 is TGTGCCAGCAGTATCAGCGGGGGCGGGTCCGGGGAGCTGTTTTTT.

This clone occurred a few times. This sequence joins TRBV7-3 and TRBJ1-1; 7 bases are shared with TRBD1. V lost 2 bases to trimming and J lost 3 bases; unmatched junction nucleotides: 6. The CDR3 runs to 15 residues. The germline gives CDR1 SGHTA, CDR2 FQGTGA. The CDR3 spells CASSLFPGTDTEAFF. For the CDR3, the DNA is TGTGCCAGCAGCTTATTTCCAGGGACAGACACTGAAGCTTTCTTT.

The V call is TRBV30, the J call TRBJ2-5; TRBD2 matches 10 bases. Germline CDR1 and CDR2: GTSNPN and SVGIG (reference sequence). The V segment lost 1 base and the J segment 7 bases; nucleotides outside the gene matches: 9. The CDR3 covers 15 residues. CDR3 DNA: TGTGCCTGGAGTGGTACTAGCGGGGTCGTAGGGACCCAGTACTTC. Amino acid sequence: CAWSGTSGVVGTQYF.

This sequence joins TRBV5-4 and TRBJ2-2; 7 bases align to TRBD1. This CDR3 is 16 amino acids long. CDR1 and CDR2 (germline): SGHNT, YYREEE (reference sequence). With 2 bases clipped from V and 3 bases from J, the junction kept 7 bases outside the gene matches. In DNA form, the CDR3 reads TGTGCCAGCAGCTTACCCGACAGGGCGCACACCGGGGAGCTGTTTTTT. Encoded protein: CASSLPDRAHTGELFF.

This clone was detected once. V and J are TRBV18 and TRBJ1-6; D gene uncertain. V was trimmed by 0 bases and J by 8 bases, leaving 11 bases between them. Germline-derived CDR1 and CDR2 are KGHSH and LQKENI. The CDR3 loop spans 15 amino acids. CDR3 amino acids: CASSPPAGRDSPLHF. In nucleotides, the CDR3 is TGTGCCAGCTCACCACCCGCAGGAAGAGATTCACCCCTCCACTTT.

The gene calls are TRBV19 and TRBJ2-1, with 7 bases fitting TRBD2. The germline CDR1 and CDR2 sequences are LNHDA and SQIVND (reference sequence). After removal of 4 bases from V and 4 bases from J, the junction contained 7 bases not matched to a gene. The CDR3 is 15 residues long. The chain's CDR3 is CASSTSGRGYNEQFF. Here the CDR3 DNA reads TGTGCCAGTAGTACCTCGGGGAGGGGATACAATGAGCAGTTCTTC.

The CDR3 here is CASSLQGLSFF. Here the CDR3 DNA reads TGTGCCAGCAGCTTGCAGGGGCTCTCTTTCTTT. This chain connects TRBV5-4 to TRBJ1-1; a possible D gene is TRBD1 (6 bases). This CDR3 has 11 residues. V was shortened by 1 base and J by 12 bases, with 10 bases between the two germline ends. CDR1 and CDR2 from the germline V gene are SGHNT and YYREEE (reference sequence).